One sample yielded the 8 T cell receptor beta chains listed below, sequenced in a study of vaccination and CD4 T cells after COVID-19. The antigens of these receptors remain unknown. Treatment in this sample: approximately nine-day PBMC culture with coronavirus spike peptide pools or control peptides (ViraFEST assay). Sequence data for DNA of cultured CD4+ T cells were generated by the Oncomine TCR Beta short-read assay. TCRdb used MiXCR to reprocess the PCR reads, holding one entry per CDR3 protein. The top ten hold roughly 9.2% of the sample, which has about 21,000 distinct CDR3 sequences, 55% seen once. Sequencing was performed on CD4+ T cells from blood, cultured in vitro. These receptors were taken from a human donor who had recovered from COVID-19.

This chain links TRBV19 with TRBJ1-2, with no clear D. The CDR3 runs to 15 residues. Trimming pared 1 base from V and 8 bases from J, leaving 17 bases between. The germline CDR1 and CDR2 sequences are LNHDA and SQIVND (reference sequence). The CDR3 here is CASSIVGGRDGGYTF. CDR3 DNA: TGTGCCAGTAGTATAGTGGGCGGACGAGATGGGGGCTACACCTTC.

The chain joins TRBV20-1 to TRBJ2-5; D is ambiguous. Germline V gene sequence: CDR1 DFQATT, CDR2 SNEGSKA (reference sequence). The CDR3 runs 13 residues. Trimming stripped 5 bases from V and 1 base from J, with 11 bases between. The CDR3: CSARTEIQETQYF. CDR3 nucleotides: TGCAGTGCTCGAACCGAGATCCAAGAGACCCAGTACTTC.

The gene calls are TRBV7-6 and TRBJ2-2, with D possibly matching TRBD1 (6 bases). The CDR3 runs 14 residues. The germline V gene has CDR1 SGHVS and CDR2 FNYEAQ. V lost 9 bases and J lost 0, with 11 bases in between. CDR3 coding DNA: TGTGCCAGTACCGGGACAACGAACACCGGGGAGCTGTTTTTT. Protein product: CASTGTTNTGELFF.

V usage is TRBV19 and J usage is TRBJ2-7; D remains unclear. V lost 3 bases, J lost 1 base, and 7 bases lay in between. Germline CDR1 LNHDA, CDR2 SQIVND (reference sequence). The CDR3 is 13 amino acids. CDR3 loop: CASSMKQSYEQYF. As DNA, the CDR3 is TGTGCCAGTAGTATGAAACAATCCTACGAGCAGTACTTC.

CDR3 residues: CASSDNTGRNQPQHF. The CDR3 DNA is TGTGCCAGCAGTGACAATACAGGCCGCAATCAGCCCCAGCATTTT. V gene TRBV6-1 combines with J gene TRBJ1-5, with D tentatively TRBD1 (5 bases). CDR1 is MNHNS and CDR2 is SASEGT in the germline V gene. V lost 3 bases, J lost 2 bases, and 11 bases lay in between. There are 15 residues in the CDR3.

CDR3 DNA: TGTGCCAGTAGTACAGGGAAGGAGCAGCCCCAGCATTTT. It specifies CASSTGKEQPQHF. The V and J genes are TRBV19 and TRBJ1-5, with TRBD1 as a possible D gene (5 bases). The CDR3 contains 13 residues. Germline assignment: CDR1 LNHDA and CDR2 SQIVND (reference sequence). The germline V and J ends were trimmed by 4 bases and 7 bases, with 11 bases remaining between them.

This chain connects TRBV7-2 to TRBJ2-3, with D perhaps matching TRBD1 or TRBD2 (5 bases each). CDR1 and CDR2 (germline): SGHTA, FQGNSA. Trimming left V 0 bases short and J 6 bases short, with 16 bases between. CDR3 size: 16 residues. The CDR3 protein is CASSLAPPRGADTQYF. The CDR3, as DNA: TGTGCCAGCAGCTTAGCCCCGCCAAGGGGAGCTGATACGCAGTATTTT.

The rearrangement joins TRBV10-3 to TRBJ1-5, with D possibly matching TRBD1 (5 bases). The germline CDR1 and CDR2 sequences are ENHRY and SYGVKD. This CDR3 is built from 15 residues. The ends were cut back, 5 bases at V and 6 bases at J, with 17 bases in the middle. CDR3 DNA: TGTGCCATCAGTCAATCTGGGGGGGAAGGTCAGCCCCAGCATTTT. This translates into CAISQSGGEGQPQHF.